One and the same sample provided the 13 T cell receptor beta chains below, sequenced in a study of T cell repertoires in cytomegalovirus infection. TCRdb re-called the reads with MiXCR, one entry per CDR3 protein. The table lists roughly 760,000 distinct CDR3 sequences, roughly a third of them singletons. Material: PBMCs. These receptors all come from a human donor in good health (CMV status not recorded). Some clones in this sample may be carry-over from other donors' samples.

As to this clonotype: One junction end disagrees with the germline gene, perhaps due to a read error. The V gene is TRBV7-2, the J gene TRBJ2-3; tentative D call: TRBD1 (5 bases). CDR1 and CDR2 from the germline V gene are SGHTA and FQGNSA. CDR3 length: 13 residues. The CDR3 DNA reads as TGTGCCAGCAGCTTACAGGGTGCAGATATGCAGTATTTT. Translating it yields CASSLQGADMQYF.

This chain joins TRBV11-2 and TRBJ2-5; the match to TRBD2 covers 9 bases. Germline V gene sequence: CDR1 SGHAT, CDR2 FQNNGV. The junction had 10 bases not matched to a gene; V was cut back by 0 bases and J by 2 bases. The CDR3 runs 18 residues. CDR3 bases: TGTGCCAGCAGCTTAGAAGAATGGGCGGGGGGGACTCAAGAGACCCAGTACTTC. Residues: CASSLEEWAGGTQETQYF.

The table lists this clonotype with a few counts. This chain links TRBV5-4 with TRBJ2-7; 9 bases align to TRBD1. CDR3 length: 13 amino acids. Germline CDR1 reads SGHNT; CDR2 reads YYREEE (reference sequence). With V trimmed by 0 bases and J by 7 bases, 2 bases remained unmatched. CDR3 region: CASSLGDREEQYF. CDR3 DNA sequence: TGTGCCAGCAGCTTGGGGGACAGGGAGGAGCAGTACTTC.

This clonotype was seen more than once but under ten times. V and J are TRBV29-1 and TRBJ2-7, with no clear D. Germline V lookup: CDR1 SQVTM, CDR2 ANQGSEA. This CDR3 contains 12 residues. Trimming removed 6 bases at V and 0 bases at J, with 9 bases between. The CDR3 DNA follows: TGCAGCGTCACGACCTACTCCTACGAGCAGTACTTC. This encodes CSVTTYSYEQYF.

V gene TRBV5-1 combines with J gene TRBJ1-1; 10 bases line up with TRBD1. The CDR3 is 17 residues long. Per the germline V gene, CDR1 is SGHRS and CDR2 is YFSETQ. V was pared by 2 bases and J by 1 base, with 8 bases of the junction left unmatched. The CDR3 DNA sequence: TGCGCCAGCAGCTTCCGGACAGGGGGGAGACAGAACACTGAAGCTTTCTTT. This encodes CASSFRTGGRQNTEAFF. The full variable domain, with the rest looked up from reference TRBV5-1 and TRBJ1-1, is KAGVTQTPRYLIKTRGQQVTLSCSPISGHRSVSWYQQTPGQGLQFLFEYFSETQRNKGNFPGRFSGRQFSNSRSEMNVSTLELGDSALYLCASSFRTGGRQNTEAFFGQGTRLTVV.

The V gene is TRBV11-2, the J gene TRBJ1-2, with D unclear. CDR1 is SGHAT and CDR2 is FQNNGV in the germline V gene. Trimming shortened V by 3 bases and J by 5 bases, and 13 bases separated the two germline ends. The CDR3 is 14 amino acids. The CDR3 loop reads CASSFPQAAYGYTF. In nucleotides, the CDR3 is TGTGCCAGCAGCTTCCCGCAGGCCGCGTATGGCTACACCTTC.

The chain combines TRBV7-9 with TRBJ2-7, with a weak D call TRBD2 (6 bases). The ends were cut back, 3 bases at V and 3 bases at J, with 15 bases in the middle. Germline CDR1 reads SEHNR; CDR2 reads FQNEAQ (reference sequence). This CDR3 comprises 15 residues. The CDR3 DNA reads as TGTGCCAGCAGCTTGCGACTAGAAGCCCTCTACGAGCAGTACTTC. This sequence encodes CASSLRLEALYEQYF.

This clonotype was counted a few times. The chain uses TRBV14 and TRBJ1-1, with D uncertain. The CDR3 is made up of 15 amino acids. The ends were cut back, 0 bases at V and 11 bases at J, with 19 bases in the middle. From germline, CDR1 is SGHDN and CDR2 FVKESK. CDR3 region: CASSQEFLGPLNAFF. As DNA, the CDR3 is TGTGCCAGCAGCCAAGAATTCCTGGGCCCCCTGAACGCTTTCTTT.

CDR3 coding DNA: TGCAGCGTTCCAGGGGGCGAGGGTGGCTACACCTTC. Translation: CSVPGGEGGYTF. The chain uses TRBV29-1 and TRBJ1-2; 8 nucleotides agree with TRBD1. Trimming took 5 bases from V and 7 from J; bases not matched to a gene: 6. Germline-derived CDR1 and CDR2 are SQVTM and ANQGSEA. The CDR3 has 12 residues.

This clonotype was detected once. This CDR3 is CASSLGGRINEQFF. CDR3 DNA: TGTGCCAGCAGCTTAGGCGGGAGAATTAATGAGCAGTTCTTC. This chain uses TRBV7-8 with TRBJ2-1; 7 bases align to TRBD2. This CDR3 comprises 14 residues. Germline CDR1 and CDR2: SGHVS and FQNEAQ. V lost 1 base, J lost 7 bases, and 4 bases stayed unmatched.

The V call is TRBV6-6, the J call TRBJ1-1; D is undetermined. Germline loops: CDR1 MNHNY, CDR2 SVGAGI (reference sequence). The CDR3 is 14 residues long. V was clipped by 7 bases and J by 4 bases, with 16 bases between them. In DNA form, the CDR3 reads TGTGCCAGCATTCCCCGGGCCCTGGGCACTGAAGCTTTCTTT. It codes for CASIPRALGTEAFF.

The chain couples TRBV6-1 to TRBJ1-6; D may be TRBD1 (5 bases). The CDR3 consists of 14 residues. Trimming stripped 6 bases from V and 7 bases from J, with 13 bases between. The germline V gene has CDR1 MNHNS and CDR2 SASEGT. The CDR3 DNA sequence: TGTGCCAGCAGCCGCATAGGGGCGAATTCACCCCTCCACTTT. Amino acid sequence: CASSRIGANSPLHF.

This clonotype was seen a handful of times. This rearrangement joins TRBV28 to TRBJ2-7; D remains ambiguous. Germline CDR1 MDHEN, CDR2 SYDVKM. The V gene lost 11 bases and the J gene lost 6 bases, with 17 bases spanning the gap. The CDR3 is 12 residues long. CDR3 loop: CAASSQLCEQYF. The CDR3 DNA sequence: TGTGCCGCATCGAGCCAACTGTGCGAGCAGTACTTC.